This record looks at one TCR beta chain sequence and its context. The sample originates from a study of T cell responses to AZD1222 COVID-19 vaccine. Generated by immunoSEQ multiplex PCR, the TCRdb table keeps only in-frame clones and is missing some. The sample lists 83,000 or so clones; less than 95% were seen once. V shed 5 bases and J 13 bases; nucleotides not matched to a gene: 15. Germline CDR1 SEHNR, CDR2 FQNEAQ (reference sequence). The CDR3 is made up of 14 amino acids. The sequence was obtained from an adult who received the AZD1222 COVID-19 vaccine. The chain carries TRBV7-9 and TRBJ1-2, with TRBD1 matching 8 bases. This specimen consisted of peripheral blood, obtained 28 days after the second AZD1222 dose. CDR3 in DNA: TGTGCCAGCAGCACGTCGCAAGTCGGACAGGGATGCACCTTC. It codes for CASSTSQVGQGCTF.